This entry describes one T cell receptor beta chain. The assay was immunoSEQ multiplex PCR, and TCRdb's table has in-frame clones only and misses some. The sample yields fewer than 150,000 clones, around 83% seen once. Enrolled during active infection, Seattle patients were then followed longitudinally. This CDR3 is 13 amino acids long. CDR1 and CDR2 (germline): LGHNA, YSLEER. The germline V and J ends were trimmed by 0 bases and 7 bases, with 9 bases remaining between them. The entry originates in a study of blood T cell repertoires in COVID-19. The genes are TRBV4-3 and TRBJ1-2, with a weak D call TRBD1 (5 bases). This clonotype was sampled from a woman between 55 and 75 years old with COVID-19, enrolled during active disease. Sequenced material: peripheral blood. The chain's CDR3 is CASSQETGVGYTF. As DNA, the CDR3 is TGCGCCAGCAGCCAAGAAACAGGCGTTGGCTACACCTTC.